This passage covers 2 T cell receptor beta chains from one sample sequenced in a study of T cells in localized non-small cell lung cancer. Libraries were prepared by immunoSEQ multiplex PCR; TCRdb keeps only in-frame clonotypes and omits some of them. The sample holds tens of thousands of clones; around 86% are singletons and the top ten take roughly 5.5%. This specimen consisted of peripheral blood, obtained before any cancer treatment. These receptors all stem from a woman aged 40-75 years with stage I lung adenocarcinoma.

This clone was found once. The chain couples TRBV29-1 to TRBJ2-5; TRBD2 matches at 13 bases. CDR1 SQVTM and CDR2 ANQGSEA come from the germline V gene. The V segment lost 7 bases and the J segment 0 bases; nucleotides outside the gene matches: 8. The length of the CDR3 is 16 residues. In DNA, the CDR3 is TGCAGCGGCAGGGGACTAGCGGGGATGTACCAAGAGACCCAGTACTTC. It specifies CSGRGLAGMYQETQYF.

The chain links TRBV7-7 to TRBJ2-5; D is possibly TRBD2 (6 bases). This CDR3 has 14 amino acids. V gave up 5 bases and J gave up 2 bases, with 12 bases separating them. Germline V lookup: CDR1 SSHAT, CDR2 FNYEAQ (reference sequence). The CDR3 is CASSLLGRQETQYF. DNA of the CDR3: TGTGCCAGCAGCCTCTTAGGGAGGCAAGAGACCCAGTACTTC. Full variable domain (missing parts from reference TRBV7-7 and TRBJ2-5): GAGVSQSPRYKVTKRGQDVTLRCDPISSHATLYWYQQALGQGPEFLTYFNYEAQPDKSGLPSDRFSAERPEGSISTLTIQRTEQRDSAMYRCASSLLGRQETQYFGPGTRLLVL.